The following is a T cell receptor beta chain sequence with its context. Its antigen is not known. Treatment: oral pan-JAK inhibitor, 5-10 mg twice daily. Cell sorting on a FACSAria was used to separate CD4+ and CD8+ T cells from the PBMCs. Extraction of RNA preceded its reverse transcription into cDNA, which served as the sequencing template. Sequencing was performed with immunoSEQ multiplex PCR; in TCRdb, only in-frame clones are kept and a portion is missing. The sample yields about 180,000 clones, roughly 50% seen once. V was clipped by 4 bases and J by 1 base, with 12 bases between them. The CDR3 has 14 amino acids. The germline V gene encodes CDR1 SQVTM and CDR2 ANQGSEA. The data stem from a study of CD8+ T cells in alopecia areata. Study-level findings and limits: Administration of tofacitinib significantly diminished scalp clonality and expanded CD8+ clones within the top 100.

V gene TRBV29-1 combines with J gene TRBJ2-3; tentative D call: TRBD2 (6 bases). The input for sequencing was CD4+ T cells sorted from blood, taken at approximately week 60, from a patient treated with tofacitinib. The sequence derives from a human donor with alopecia areata. The CDR3 reads CSVVEGRGTDTQYF. Here the CDR3 DNA reads TGCAGCGTTGTGGAGGGACGGGGCACAGATACGCAGTATTTT.